This entry lists 21 T cell receptor beta chains sequenced from one sample in a study of resident and recirculating memory T cells in vitiligo. Libraries were prepared by immunoSEQ multiplex PCR; TCRdb keeps only in-frame clonotypes and omits some of them. The repertoire has approximately 69,000 clones, roughly nine tenths of them found once; the top ten carry 4.9%. Sample: blood. The receptors derive from a male donor with vitiligo.

V is TRBV6-6 and J is TRBJ1-2; D remains unclear. This CDR3 has 12 amino acids. V gave up 6 bases and J gave up 3 bases, with 8 bases separating them. CDR1 is MNHNY and CDR2 is SVGAGI in the germline V gene (reference sequence). The CDR3 loop reads CASSNGDYGYTF. In nucleotides, the CDR3 is TGTGCCAGCAGCAACGGGGACTATGGCTACACCTTC.

A note on this clone: The same CDR3 also results from other DNA sequences found in this sample. V is TRBV5-1 and J is TRBJ1-3; D gene ambiguous. Trimming took 0 bases from V and 0 from J, leaving 7 bases between them. CDR1 and CDR2 from the germline V gene are SGHRS and YFSETQ. The CDR3 runs 15 residues. This CDR3 reads CASSLVADSGNTIYF. The CDR3 DNA reads as TGCGCCAGCAGCTTGGTGGCCGACTCTGGAAACACCATATATTTT.

The gene calls are TRBV19 and TRBJ2-7; 7 nucleotides line up with TRBD1. Trimming at V came to 8 bases and at J to 2 bases, leaving 9 bases not matched to a gene. The CDR3 is 14 amino acids. Germline lookup yields CDR1 LNHDA and CDR2 SQIVND (reference sequence). The CDR3: CASADRAAPYEQYF. CDR3 DNA: TGTGCCAGTGCTGACAGGGCGGCCCCCTACGAGCAGTACTTC.

The chain couples TRBV19 to TRBJ1-5; no clear D. The length of the CDR3 is 15 residues. The V end was cut by 0 bases, the J end by 6 bases, with 12 bases between. Germline V gene data show CDR1 as LNHDA and CDR2 as SQIVND (reference sequence). CDR3 loop: CASSIDLGVSQPQHF. The CDR3 DNA follows: TGTGCCAGTAGTATAGATCTCGGGGTTAGTCAGCCCCAGCATTTT. The entire variable domain, with the rest obtained from reference TRBV19 and TRBJ1-5, is as follows: DGGITQSPKYLFRKEGQNVTLSCEQNLNHDAMYWYRQDPGQGLRLIYYSQIVNDFQKGDIAEGYSVSREKKESFPLTVTSAQKNPTAFYLCASSIDLGVSQPQHFGDGTRLSIL.

This sequence joins TRBV6-5 and TRBJ2-7; D might be TRBD1 (6 bases). The CDR3 runs to 14 residues. Between the trimmed V and J ends, which lost 3 bases and 0 bases, there was a span of 9 bases. Germline CDR1 and CDR2: MNHEY and SVGAGI. The CDR3, as DNA: TGTGCCAGCAGTTATCTGGACAGCTCCTACGAGCAGTACTTC. Translated, it gives CASSYLDSSYEQYF.

The CDR3 DNA is TGTGCCTGGAGTCATGGGACAGGTTGGGGCTACACCTTC. Residues: CAWSHGTGWGYTF. This chain connects TRBV30 to TRBJ1-2; 8 bases fit TRBD1. This CDR3 is built from 13 residues. V shed 2 bases, J shed 8 bases, and the junction held 7 bases outside the gene matches. The germline gives CDR1 GTSNPN, CDR2 SVGIG (reference sequence).

This chain joins TRBV29-1 and TRBJ1-2, with no clear D. Germline CDR1 is SQVTM and CDR2 is ANQGSEA. The CDR3 consists of 14 residues. Trimming shortened V by 4 bases and J by 7 bases, and 19 bases separated the two germline ends. CDR3 coding DNA: TGCAGCGTTGGGGCCCCAGCCCTACGCAGTGGCTACACCTTC. This gives the protein CSVGAPALRSGYTF.

This clone was recorded a few times. The chain links TRBV9 to TRBJ2-1; D possibly corresponds to TRBD2 (5 bases). The CDR3 is 15 amino acids. The germline V gene has CDR1 SGDLS and CDR2 YYNGEE. V lost 4 bases, J lost 4 bases, and 15 bases lay in between. CDR3 in DNA: TGTGCCAGCAGCCCGATGGGAGAGCCGTACAATGAGCAGTTCTTC. This encodes CASSPMGEPYNEQFF.

V usage is TRBV7-9 and J usage is TRBJ1-6; TRBD1 aligns across 8 bases. CDR1 is SEHNR, CDR2 FQNEAQ, per germline (reference sequence). This CDR3 has 12 residues. The junction had 5 bases not matched to a gene; V was cut back by 5 bases and J by 14 bases. The CDR3 region has the DNA TGTGCCAGCAGCATGACAGGGGTGGCCCTCCACTTT. Protein product: CASSMTGVALHF.

The chain combines TRBV28 with TRBJ2-5, with 8 bases matching TRBD1. J gave up 2 bases and V 6 bases, and 11 bases lay outside the gene matches. Germline V gene sequence: CDR1 MDHEN, CDR2 SYDVKM. The CDR3 extends over 16 amino acids. The DNA for the CDR3 is TGTGCCAGCAGCGTACTCCGGGACAGGATTCAAGAGACCCAGTACTTC. This encodes CASSVLRDRIQETQYF.

This clone was counted once. This sequence joins TRBV19 and TRBJ1-6, with D hard to call. The V end lost 7 bases, the J end lost 10 bases, and 17 bases lay between the germline ends. The germline V gene encodes CDR1 LNHDA and CDR2 SQIVND (reference sequence). This CDR3 has 14 residues. The CDR3 region has the DNA TGTGCCAGTACCTCCGGCGGGAGTGGGTCACCCCTCCACTTT. It codes for CASTSGGSGSPLHF.

J is TRBJ2-7 and V is TRBV5-1; 7 bases agree with TRBD1. V was pared by 4 bases and J by 4 bases, with 5 bases of the junction left unmatched. Germline-derived CDR1 and CDR2 are SGHRS and YFSETQ. The CDR3 covers 13 residues. The CDR3 spells CASSPTGFYEQYF. The CDR3 bases are TGCGCCAGCAGCCCGACAGGGTTTTACGAGCAGTACTTC.

The chain uses TRBV7-8 and TRBJ2-5; maybe TRBD1 (6 bases). The ends were cut back, 5 bases at V and 3 bases at J, with 13 bases in the middle. In germline, CDR1 is SGHVS, CDR2 FQNEAQ. This CDR3 is 14 amino acids long. The CDR3 DNA sequence: TGTGCCAGCAGCCGAGATAAGGGGGAAGAGACCCAGTACTTC. Translation: CASSRDKGEETQYF.

The rearrangement links TRBV13 to TRBJ2-2; TRBD2 matches 9 bases. Per germline, CDR1 PRHDT and CDR2 FYEKMQ (reference sequence). Trimming removed 2 bases from V and 6 bases from J; junction bases left unmatched: 7. The CDR3 has 16 residues. The DNA of the CDR3 is TGTGCCAGCAGCTTAAGGCGGGGGGGCCTCGCCGGGGAGCTGTTTTTT. It translates to CASSLRRGGLAGELFF.

On this clone: Other nucleotide sequences from this sample produce the same CDR3. V gene TRBV6-5 combines with J gene TRBJ1-5; D is uncertain. The CDR3 has 14 residues. CDR1 is MNHEY, CDR2 SVGAGI, per germline. V was cut by 0 bases and J by 4 bases, with 7 bases left in between. The CDR3 is CASSYSGGNQPQHF. In nucleotides, the CDR3 is TGTGCCAGCAGTTACTCGGGAGGGAATCAGCCCCAGCATTTT.

The chain combines TRBV5-4 with TRBJ2-3, with TRBD2 identical over 11 bases. The J segment lost 4 bases and the V segment lost 7 bases, leaving 5 bases of the junction unmatched. The CDR3 loop spans 14 amino acids. Germline CDR1 is SGHNT and CDR2 is YYREEE (reference sequence). CDR3 DNA: TGTGCCAGCCGTAGCGGGGGGGCGTCAGATACGCAGTATTTT. Protein: CASRSGGASDTQYF.

The chain employs TRBV5-6 and TRBJ1-3; 7 bases fit TRBD1. There are 17 residues in the CDR3. V lost 1 base, J lost 0 bases, and 7 bases stayed unmatched. CDR1 SGHDT and CDR2 YYEEEE come from the germline V gene. The CDR3 spells CASSLLGTDFSGNTIYF. The CDR3 DNA reads as TGTGCCAGCAGCTTGTTAGGGACAGATTTCTCTGGAAACACCATATATTTT.

This sequence joins TRBV27 and TRBJ2-6, with 11 positions matching TRBD1. This CDR3 is 19 amino acids long. The germline CDR1 and CDR2 sequences are MNHEY and SMNVEV (reference sequence). V shed 2 bases and J 2 bases; nucleotides not matched to a gene: 8. This CDR3 reads CASSLRDRGRVTGANVLTF. CDR3 sequence (DNA): TGTGCCAGCAGTTTACGGGACAGGGGGAGGGTTACTGGGGCCAACGTCCTGACTTTC.

CDR3 in DNA: TGTGCCAGCAGCCCAAACACAGATACGCAGTATTTT. Translation: CASSPNTDTQYF. V gene TRBV6-5 combines with J gene TRBJ2-3; no firm D call. The germline gives CDR1 MNHEY, CDR2 SVGAGI. V was pared by 6 bases and J by 2 bases, with 6 bases between. This CDR3 is 12 amino acids long.

The chain uses TRBV9 and TRBJ2-3; 9 bases are shared with TRBD1. Trimming at V came to 0 bases and at J to 4 bases, leaving 9 bases not matched to a gene. The CDR3 totals 17 residues. The germline V gene has CDR1 SGDLS and CDR2 YYNGEE. CDR3 coding DNA: TGTGCCAGCAGCGTAGATGGGGACAGGGTACTCCCAGATACGCAGTATTTT. The encoded protein is CASSVDGDRVLPDTQYF.

The table lists this clone with a count of one. V usage is TRBV18 and J usage is TRBJ1-6; 7 positions match TRBD1. The CDR3 is 14 residues long. From germline, CDR1 is KGHSH and CDR2 LQKENI. V shed 4 bases, J shed 7 bases, and the junction held 4 bases outside the gene matches. CDR3 in DNA: TGTGCCAGCTCACGACAGGGCCAGAATTCACCCCTCCACTTT. It specifies CASSRQGQNSPLHF.